This T cell receptor beta chain derives from a study of cytomegalovirus exposure and HLA in healthy donors. Turning to the study itself: The approximately 110 validation repertoires were reported in a later analysis to have been generated on the same platform as the approximately 700 first-cohort repertoires.

A word on this clone: Its antigen remains unidentified.

Germline V gene sequence: CDR1 SQVTM, CDR2 ANQGSEA. This CDR3 contains 13 residues. Germline trimming cut 5 bases from V and 4 bases from J; bases unmatched to any gene: 7. The table came from immunoSEQ multiplex PCR; TCRdb's copy has only in-frame clones and leaves some out. The top ten clones hold approximately 3.1% of a sample with roughly 150,000 clones, 88% of them seen once. Study conclusions and caveats: It was reported that the classifier diagnosed cytomegalovirus status with high specificity and sensitivity in both the original and validation cohorts. Subsequent analysis of the 110 or so validation repertoires found a tendency for first-cohort TCR clusters to co-occur. Most TCR sequences showed up rarely, but some public TCRs showed up in many donors.

Sequencing was carried out using PBMCs. The clonotype originates from a man aged 18 to 30 in good health and CMV-seronegative. The V gene is TRBV29-1, the J gene TRBJ1-1; 7 bases align to TRBD1. Here the CDR3 reads CSVQGDMATEAFF. The CDR3 nucleotides are TGCAGCGTTCAGGGGGATATGGCCACTGAAGCTTTCTTT.